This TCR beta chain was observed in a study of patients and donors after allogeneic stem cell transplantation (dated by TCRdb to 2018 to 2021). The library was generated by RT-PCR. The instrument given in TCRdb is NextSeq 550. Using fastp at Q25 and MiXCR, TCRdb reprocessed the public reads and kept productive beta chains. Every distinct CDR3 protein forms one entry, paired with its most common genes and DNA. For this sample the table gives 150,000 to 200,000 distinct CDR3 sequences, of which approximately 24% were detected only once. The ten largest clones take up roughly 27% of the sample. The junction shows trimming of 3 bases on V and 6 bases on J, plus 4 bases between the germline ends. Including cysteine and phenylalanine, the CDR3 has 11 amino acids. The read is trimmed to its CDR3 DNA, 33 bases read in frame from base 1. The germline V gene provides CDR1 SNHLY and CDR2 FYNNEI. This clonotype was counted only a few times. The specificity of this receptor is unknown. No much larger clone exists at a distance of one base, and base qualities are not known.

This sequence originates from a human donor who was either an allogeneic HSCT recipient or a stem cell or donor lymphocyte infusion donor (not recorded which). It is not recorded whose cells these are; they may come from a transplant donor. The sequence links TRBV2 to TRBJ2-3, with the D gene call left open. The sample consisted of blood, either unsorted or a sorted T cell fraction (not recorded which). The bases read TGTGCCAGCAGTGATGGGGATACGCAGTATTTT. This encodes CASSDGDTQYF.